This T cell receptor (beta chain) originates from a study of blood T cell repertoires in COVID-19. Study-wide background: There were acute and convalescent COVID-19 samples, and they came from the United States, Italy and Spain. The cDNA or gDNA used as material had been derived from T cells, B-cell-depleted T cells, or PBMCs.

The CDR3 has 17 residues. In Seattle, patients joined the study during active infection and were tracked longitudinally. This table comes from immunoSEQ multiplex PCR, and its TCRdb copy is limited to in-frame clones, with some not included. The data hold hundreds of thousands of clones, with 80% to 90% observed a single time. Input material: peripheral blood. The chain couples TRBV21-1 to TRBJ2-4; the table's TRBD1 call for D was not verified on the DNA. TRBV21-1 is a pseudogene segment. This clonotype was sampled from a woman aged 80 or older with COVID-19, enrolled during active disease. The CDR3 sequence: CASIETGGTSGKNIQYF. The CDR3 coding sequence is TGTGCCAGCATCGAGACAGGGGGGACCAGTGGCAAAAACATTCAGTACTTC.